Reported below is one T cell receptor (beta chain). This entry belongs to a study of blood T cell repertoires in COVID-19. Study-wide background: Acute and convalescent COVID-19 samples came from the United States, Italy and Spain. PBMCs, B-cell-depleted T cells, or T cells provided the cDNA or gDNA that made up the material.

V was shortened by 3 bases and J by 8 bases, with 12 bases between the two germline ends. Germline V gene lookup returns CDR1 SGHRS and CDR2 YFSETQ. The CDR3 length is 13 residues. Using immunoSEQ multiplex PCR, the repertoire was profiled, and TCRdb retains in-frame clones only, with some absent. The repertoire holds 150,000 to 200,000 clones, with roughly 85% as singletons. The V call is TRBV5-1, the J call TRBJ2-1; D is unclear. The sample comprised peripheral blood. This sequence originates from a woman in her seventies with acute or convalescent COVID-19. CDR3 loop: CASSSTESYEQFF. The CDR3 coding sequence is TGCGCCAGCAGCTCGACGGAGTCCTATGAGCAGTTCTTC.